This is a list of T cell receptor beta chains from one sample in a study of blood T cell repertoires in COVID-19. TCRdb's copy holds only in-frame clones and misses some; the assay was immunoSEQ multiplex PCR. The sample has some 250,000 clones, around 81% seen once. Sequenced: peripheral blood. These receptors were taken from a man in his thirties or forties who had recovered from COVID-19. Both conserved end residues are part of each CDR3. Each record gives: CDR3 protein, CDR3 DNA, clone size, D gene, V gene, J gene, CDR3 length. A D gene is named only where the DNA matches it firmly. Clone size is stated in some rows and not others, as once, few, many or a class when expanded.

CASSEIFRELVGGYTF	TGTGCCAGCAGTGAAATTTTTCGGGAACTCGTCGGTGGCTACACCTTC	few	.	TRBV6-1	TRBJ1-2	16
CASSQAGGNTGELFF	TGCGCCAGCAGCCAAGCGGGGGGGAACACCGGGGAGCTGTTTTTT	once	TRBD2	TRBV4-1	TRBJ2-2	15
CATQGAANEKLFF	TGTGCCACACAGGGGGCTGCTAATGAAAAACTGTTTTTT	.	TRBD1	TRBV15	TRBJ1-4	13
CASTPSPGATEAFF	TGTGCCAGCACCCCCTCGCCAGGGGCTACTGAAGCTTTCTTT	.	.	TRBV7-9	TRBJ1-1	14
CASSPGLTQQFF	TGCGCCAGCAGCCCCGGACTTACCCAGCAGTTCTTC	.	.	TRBV4-1	TRBJ2-1	12
CASSTPGHYGYTF	TGTGCCAGCAGCACACCTGGCCACTATGGCTACACCTTC	.	.	TRBV6-9	TRBJ1-2	13
CASSTRGMNTGELFF	TGTGCCAGCAGCACGCGGGGGATGAACACCGGGGAGCTGTTTTTT	.	TRBD2	TRBV9	TRBJ2-2	15
CASSVGREPDTQYF	TGCGCCAGCAGTGTCGGTAGGGAGCCAGATACGCAGTATTTT	.	.	TRBV10-1	TRBJ2-3	14
CASLTGSTDTQYF	TGTGCCAGCCTGACGGGGAGCACAGATACGCAGTATTTT	.	.	TRBV28	TRBJ2-3	13
CASSRNADTQYF	TGTGCCAGCAGTCGAAATGCGGATACGCAGTATTTT	.	.	TRBV27	TRBJ2-3	12
CASSSRDSPNEKLFF	TGTGCCAGCAGTAGTCGGGACTCTCCTAATGAAAAACTGTTTTTT	.	.	TRBV7-9	TRBJ1-4	15
CSVEEAGGGEKLFF	TGCAGCGTTGAAGAGGCAGGGGGCGGTGAAAAACTGTTTTTT	.	TRBD1	TRBV29-1	TRBJ1-4	14
CASSLRATGVGYTF	TGCGCCAGCAGCCTACGTGCGACAGGGGTTGGCTACACCTTC	.	TRBD1	TRBV5-1	TRBJ1-2	14
CASSLQGGLGQPQHF	TGTGCCAGCAGTCTACAGGGGGGGTTGGGTCAGCCCCAGCATTTT	once	TRBD1	TRBV6-5	TRBJ1-5	15
CASSTTTNEKLFF	TGTGCCAGTAGTACTACCACTAATGAAAAACTGTTTTTT	.	.	TRBV19	TRBJ1-4	13
CASSSEDRPGNEQFF	TGTGCCAGCAGTTCTGAGGACAGGCCCGGCAATGAGCAGTTCTTC	.	TRBD1	TRBV28	TRBJ2-1	15
CASRKQGYEQYF	TGCGCCAGCAGGAAACAGGGATACGAGCAGTACTTC	few	.	TRBV5-1	TRBJ2-7	12
CASSLAAVRYGYTF	TGTGCCAGCAGTTTAGCGGCAGTTCGGTATGGCTACACCTTC	.	.	TRBV28	TRBJ1-2	14
CASSQEVTVFGRNIQYF	TGCGCCAGCAGCCAAGAAGTGACAGTCTTTGGTCGAAACATTCAGTACTTC	.	.	TRBV4-1	TRBJ2-4	17
CASSEGTPPYF	TGTGCCAGCAGTGAGGGGACTCCGCCTTACTTC	.	.	TRBV2	TRBJ2-5	11
CASSPQGQGTAYEQYF	TGTGCCAGCTCACCACAGGGACAGGGAACGGCCTACGAGCAGTACTTC	.	TRBD1	TRBV18	TRBJ2-7	16
CASSPSVEQFF	TGTGCCAGCTCGCCGTCGGTTGAGCAGTTCTTC	.	.	TRBV18	TRBJ2-1	11
CASNQGAGNSPLHF	TGTGCCAGCAATCAGGGGGCGGGTAATTCACCCCTCCACTTT	.	TRBD1	TRBV2	TRBJ1-6	14
CASSLLTGDYTF	TGTGCCAGCAGCTTGCTAACAGGGGACTACACCTTC	.	TRBD1	TRBV5-5	TRBJ1-2	12
CASSPSGGPSVNEQFF	TGCGCCAGCAGCCCTAGCGGGGGACCTTCAGTGAATGAGCAGTTCTTC	.	TRBD2	TRBV5-1	TRBJ2-1	16
CASVTGSGTGELFF	TGCGCCAGTGTTACGGGGTCAGGAACCGGGGAGCTGTTTTTT	many	.	TRBV10-2	TRBJ2-2	14
CASTWGTGNQPQHF	TGTGCCAGCACATGGGGCACCGGCAATCAGCCCCAGCATTTT	.	.	TRBV6-5	TRBJ1-5	14
CASSQDPRWEVGTYEQYF	TGCGCCAGCAGCCAAGATCCCCGGTGGGAGGTCGGAACCTACGAGCAGTACTTC	.	.	TRBV4-1	TRBJ2-7	18
CATSSLVETQYF	TGTGCCACCAGCAGTCTCGTTGAGACCCAGTACTTC	.	.	TRBV15	TRBJ2-5	12
CASSPPGSSTDTQYF	TGTGCCAGCTCACCCCCCGGGTCCAGCACAGATACGCAGTATTTT	once	.	TRBV18	TRBJ2-3	15
CASSGQAFGSTDTQYF	TGTGCCAGCAGCGGGCAGGCGTTTGGGAGCACAGATACGCAGTATTTT	.	.	TRBV9	TRBJ2-3	16
CASSEGLAEAFF	TGTGCCAGCAGCGAGGGCCTGGCTGAAGCTTTCTTT	.	.	TRBV13	TRBJ1-1	12
CASSLTRHIGDYGYTF	TGCGCCAGCAGCCTGACCAGACATATAGGCGACTATGGCTACACCTTC	.	.	TRBV4-1	TRBJ1-2	16
CASSMGTVLYNEQFF	TGTGCCAGCAGTATGGGGACAGTACTTTACAATGAGCAGTTCTTC	.	TRBD1	TRBV27	TRBJ2-1	15
CASSMEQVSYGYTF	TGTGCCAGTAGTATGGAACAGGTTAGCTATGGCTACACCTTC	.	.	TRBV19	TRBJ1-2	14
CASSLVGEGPKQKLFF	TGTGCCAGCAGTTTGGTAGGGGAGGGGCCCAAGCAAAAACTGTTTTTT	.	.	TRBV28	TRBJ1-4	16
CSVDAGQDTGELFF	TGCAGCGTCGACGCCGGACAGGACACCGGGGAGCTGTTTTTT	.	TRBD1	TRBV29-1	TRBJ2-2	14
CASSPPGRRTEAFF	TGTGCCAGCAGTCCTCCAGGGCGCCGGACTGAAGCTTTCTTT	.	.	TRBV25-1	TRBJ1-1	14
CASSGQGTDIQYF	TGCGCCAGCAGTGGACAGGGGACGGACATTCAGTACTTC	.	TRBD1	TRBV5-1	TRBJ2-4	13
CASSIAAGGNTIYF	TGTGCCAGTAGTATTGCGGCTGGTGGAAACACCATATATTTT	.	.	TRBV19	TRBJ1-3	14